This T cell receptor (beta chain) is from a study of CD8 T cells in ankylosing spondylitis. This clonotype has a count of ten or more. One entry per CDR3 protein results from TCRdb running MiXCR on the 5' RACE reads. This table has about 30,000 distinct CDR3 sequences, 30% appearing once. The ends lost 1 base at V and 4 bases at J; junction bases unmatched: 7. The germline gives CDR1 LGHDT, CDR2 YNNKEL (reference sequence). The CDR3 sequence is 16 residues long. Source material: synovial fluid, either unsorted or a sorted T cell fraction (not recorded which). The J gene is TRBJ2-5, the V gene TRBV3-1; 9 bases align to TRBD1. The sequence was obtained from a male donor with ankylosing spondylitis. The CDR3 sequence: CASSQVGTGQGETQYF. The DNA of the CDR3 is TGTGCCAGCAGCCAAGTGGGCACGGGACAGGGAGAGACCCAGTACTTC.